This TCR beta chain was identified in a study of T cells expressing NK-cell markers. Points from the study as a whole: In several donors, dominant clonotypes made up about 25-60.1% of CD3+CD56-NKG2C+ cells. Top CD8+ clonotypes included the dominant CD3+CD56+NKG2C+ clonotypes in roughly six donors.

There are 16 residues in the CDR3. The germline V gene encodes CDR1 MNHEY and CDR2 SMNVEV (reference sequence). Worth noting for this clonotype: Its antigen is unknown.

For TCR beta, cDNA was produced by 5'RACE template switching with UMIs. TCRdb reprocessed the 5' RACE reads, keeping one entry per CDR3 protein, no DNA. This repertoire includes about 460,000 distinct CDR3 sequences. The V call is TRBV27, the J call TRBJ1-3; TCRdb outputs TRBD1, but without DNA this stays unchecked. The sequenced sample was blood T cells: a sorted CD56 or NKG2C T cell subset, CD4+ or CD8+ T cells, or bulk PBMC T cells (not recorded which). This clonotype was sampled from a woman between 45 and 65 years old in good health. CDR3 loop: CASSLTPGHGGNTIYF.